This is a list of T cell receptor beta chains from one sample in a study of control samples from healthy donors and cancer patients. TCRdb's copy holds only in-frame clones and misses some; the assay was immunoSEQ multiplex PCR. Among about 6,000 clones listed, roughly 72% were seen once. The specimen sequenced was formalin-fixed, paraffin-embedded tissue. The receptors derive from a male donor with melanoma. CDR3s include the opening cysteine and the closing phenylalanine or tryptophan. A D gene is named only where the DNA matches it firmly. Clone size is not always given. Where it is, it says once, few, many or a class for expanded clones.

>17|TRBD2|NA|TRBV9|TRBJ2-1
TGTGCCAGCAGCGCGGGACTAGCGGGATATTCCTACAATGAGCAGTTCTTC
CASSAGLAGYSYNEQFF
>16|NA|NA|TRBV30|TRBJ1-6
TGTGCCTGGAGTCAGAAAACAGGGCGGTATAATTCACCCCTCCACTTT
CAWSQKTGRYNSPLHF
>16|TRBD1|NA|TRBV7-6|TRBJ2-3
TGTGCCAGCAGCTCACTAGAGCAGGGGGGCACAGATACGCAGTATTTT
CASSSLEQGGTDTQYF
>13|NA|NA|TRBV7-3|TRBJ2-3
TGTGCCAGCAGCCACCAGGTGGTCGGTGAGCAGTATTTT
CASSHQVVGEQYF
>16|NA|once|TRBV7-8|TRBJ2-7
TGTGCCAGCAGCTTGATAGGACAAGTCTTTTCCTACGAGCAGTACTTC
CASSLIGQVFSYEQYF
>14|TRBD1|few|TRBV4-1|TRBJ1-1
TGCGCCAGCAGCCACCTCACAGGGGGCACTGAAGCTTTCTTT
CASSHLTGGTEAFF
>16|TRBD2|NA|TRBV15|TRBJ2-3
TGTGCCACCAGCAGAGCTACTAGCGGGAGGGTAGATACGCAGTATTTT
CATSRATSGRVDTQYF
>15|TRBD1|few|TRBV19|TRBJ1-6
TGTGCCAGTAGGAGTCCGGGACAGGGGAATTCACCCCTCCACTTT
CASRSPGQGNSPLHF
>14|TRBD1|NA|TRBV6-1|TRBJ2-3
TGTGCCAGCAGTGAGGGACAGGCCACAGATACGCAGTATTTT
CASSEGQATDTQYF
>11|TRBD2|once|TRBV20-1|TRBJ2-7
TGCAGTGCTCGACTAGCGGGCGAGCAGTACTTC
CSARLAGEQYF
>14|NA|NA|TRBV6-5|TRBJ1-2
TGTGCCAGCAGGTACAGCCGAGGGTCTTATGGCTACACCTTC
CASRYSRGSYGYTF
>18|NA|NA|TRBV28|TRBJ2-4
TGTGCCAGCAGTTTAAGGGTCGGCGCGGAGAGGGCCAAAAACATTCAGTACTTC
CASSLRVGAERAKNIQYF
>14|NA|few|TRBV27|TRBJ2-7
TGTGCCAGCAGTTTCGGCCCCAGCTCCTACGAGCAGTACTTC
CASSFGPSSYEQYF
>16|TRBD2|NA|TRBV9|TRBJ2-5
TGTGCCAGCAGCGTAGATTGGGGCGGGAGTCAAGAGACCCAGTACTTC
CASSVDWGGSQETQYF
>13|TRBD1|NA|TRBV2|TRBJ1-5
TGTGCCAGCCAGACAGGGGGAGGTCAGCCCCAGCATTTT
CASQTGGGQPQHF
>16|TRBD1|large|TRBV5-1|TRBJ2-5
TGCGCCAGCAGCTTGGGGGGACAGGGGTACCAAGAGACCCAGTACTTC
CASSLGGQGYQETQYF
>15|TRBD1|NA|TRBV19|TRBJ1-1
TGTGCCAGTAGTATGCGGACAGGGGGCGGCACTGAAGCTTTCTTT
CASSMRTGGGTEAFF
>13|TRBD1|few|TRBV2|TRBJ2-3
TGTGCCGGAGCAGGGCAGGGGGCAGATACGCAGTATTTT
CAGAGQGADTQYF
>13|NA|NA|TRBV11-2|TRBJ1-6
TGTGCCAGCAGCTTAGCTTATAATTCACCCCTCCACTTT
CASSLAYNSPLHF
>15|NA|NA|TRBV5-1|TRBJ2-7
TGCGCCAGCAGCCTTAGTTGGGGACACACCTACGAGCAGTACTTC
CASSLSWGHTYEQYF
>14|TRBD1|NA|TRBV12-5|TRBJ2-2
TGTGCTAGTGGTTTACAGGGGTATGCCGGGGAGCTGTTTTTT
CASGLQGYAGELFF
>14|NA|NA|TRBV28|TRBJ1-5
TGTGCCAGCAGCCGGGGGTTTGGCAATCAGCCCCAGCATTTT
CASSRGFGNQPQHF
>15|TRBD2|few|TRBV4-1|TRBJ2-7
TGCGCCAGCAGCCAAGTCGCTAGCGGCACCTACGAGCAGTACTTC
CASSQVASGTYEQYF
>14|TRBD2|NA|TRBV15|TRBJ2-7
TGTGCCACCAGCGATGCTAGCGGATCCTACGAGCAGTACTTC
CATSDASGSYEQYF
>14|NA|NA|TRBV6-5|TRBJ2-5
TGTGCCAGCAGTTCGATAGACAGCCAAGAGACCCAGTACTTC
CASSSIDSQETQYF
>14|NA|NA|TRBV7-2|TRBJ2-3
TGTGCCAGCAGCCCCCCAGGGGGAGCGGGTACGCAGTATTTT
CASSPPGGAGTQYF
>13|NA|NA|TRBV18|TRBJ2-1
TGTGCCAGCTCACCACTGCTTTACAATGAGCAGTTCTTC
CASSPLLYNEQFF
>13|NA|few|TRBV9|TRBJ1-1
TGTGCCAGCAGCGTAGCGGGGAACACTGAAGCTTTCTTT
CASSVAGNTEAFF
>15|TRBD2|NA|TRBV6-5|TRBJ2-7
TGTGCCAGCAAGGTATCAGCGGGATTTCTGAGAGAGCAGTACTTC
CASKVSAGFLREQYF